This TCR beta chain stems from a study of patients and donors after allogeneic stem cell transplantation. CDR3 length: 13 residues. Germline CDR1 reads MNHEY; CDR2 reads SMNVEV (reference sequence). Deletions cut 6 bases from V and 0 bases from J, with 9 bases between. TCRdb ran MiXCR on the RT-PCR reads and lists one entry per CDR3 protein. The table has 150,000 to 250,000 distinct CDR3 sequences, around two fifths seen once. What was sequenced was blood, either unsorted or a sorted T cell fraction (not recorded which). This chain links TRBV27 with TRBJ2-7; maybe TRBD2 (6 bases). The clonotype comes from a human donor who was either an allogeneic HSCT recipient or a stem cell or donor lymphocyte infusion donor (not recorded which). It is not recorded whose cells these are; they may come from a transplant donor. CDR3 sequence: CASRGGYSYEQYF. DNA for the CDR3: TGTGCCAGCAGGGGGGGTTACTCCTACGAGCAGTACTTC.